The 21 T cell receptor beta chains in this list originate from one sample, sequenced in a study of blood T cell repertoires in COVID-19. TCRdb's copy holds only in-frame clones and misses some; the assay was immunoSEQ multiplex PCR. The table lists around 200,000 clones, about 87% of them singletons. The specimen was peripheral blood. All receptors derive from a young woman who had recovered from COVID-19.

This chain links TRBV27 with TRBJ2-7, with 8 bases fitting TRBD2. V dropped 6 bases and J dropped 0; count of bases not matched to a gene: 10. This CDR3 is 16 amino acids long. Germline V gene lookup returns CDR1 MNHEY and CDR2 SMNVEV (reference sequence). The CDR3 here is CASRVSGAPFSYEQYF. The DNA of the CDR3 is TGTGCCAGCAGGGTTAGCGGGGCCCCTTTCTCCTACGAGCAGTACTTC.

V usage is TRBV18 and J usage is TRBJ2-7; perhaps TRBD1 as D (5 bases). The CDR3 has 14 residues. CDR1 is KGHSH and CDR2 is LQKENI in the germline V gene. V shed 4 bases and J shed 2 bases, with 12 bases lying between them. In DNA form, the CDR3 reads TGTGCCAGCTCACTCAGACAGACCCCCTACGAGCAGTACGTC. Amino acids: CASSLRQTPYEQYV.

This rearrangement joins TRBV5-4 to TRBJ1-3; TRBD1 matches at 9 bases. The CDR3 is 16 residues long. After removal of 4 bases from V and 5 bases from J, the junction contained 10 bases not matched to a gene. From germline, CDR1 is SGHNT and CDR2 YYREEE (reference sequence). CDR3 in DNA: TGTGCCAGCAGCCTGACGATGGGACAGGGAAGAAACACCATATATTTT. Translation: CASSLTMGQGRNTIYF.

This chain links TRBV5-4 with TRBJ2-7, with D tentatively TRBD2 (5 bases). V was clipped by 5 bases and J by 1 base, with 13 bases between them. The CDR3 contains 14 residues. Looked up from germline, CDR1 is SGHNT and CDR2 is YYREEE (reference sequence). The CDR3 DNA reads TGTGCCAGCAGTTCAAATCCGGGGTCCTACGAGCAGTACTTC. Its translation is CASSSNPGSYEQYF.

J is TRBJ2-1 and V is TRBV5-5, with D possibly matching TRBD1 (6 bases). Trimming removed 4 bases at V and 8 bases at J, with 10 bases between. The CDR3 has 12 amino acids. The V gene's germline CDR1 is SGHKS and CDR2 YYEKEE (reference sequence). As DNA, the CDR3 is TGTGCCAGCAGCCCCCAGGGGCATGAGCAGTTCTTC. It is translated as CASSPQGHEQFF.

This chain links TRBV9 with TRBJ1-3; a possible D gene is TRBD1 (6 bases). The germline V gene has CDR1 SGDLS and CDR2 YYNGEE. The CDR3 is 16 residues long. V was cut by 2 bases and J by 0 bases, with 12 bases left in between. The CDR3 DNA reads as TGTGCCAGCAGCGTTTCGACAGGCTCCTCTGGAAACACCATATATTTT. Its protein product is CASSVSTGSSGNTIYF.

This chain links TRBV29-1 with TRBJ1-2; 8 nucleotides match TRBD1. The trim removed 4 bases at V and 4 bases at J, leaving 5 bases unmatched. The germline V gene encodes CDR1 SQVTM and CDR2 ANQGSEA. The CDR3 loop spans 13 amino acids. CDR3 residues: CSVGQGKGYGYTF. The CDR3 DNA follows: TGCAGCGTTGGACAGGGGAAGGGCTATGGCTACACCTTC.

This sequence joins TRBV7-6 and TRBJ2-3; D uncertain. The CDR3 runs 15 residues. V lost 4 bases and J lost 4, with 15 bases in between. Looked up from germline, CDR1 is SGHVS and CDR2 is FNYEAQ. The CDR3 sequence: CASSSEVLGADTQYF. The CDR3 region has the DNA TGTGCCAGCAGCTCAGAGGTACTCGGAGCAGATACGCAGTATTTT. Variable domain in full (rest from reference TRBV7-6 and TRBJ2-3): GAGVSQSPRYKVTKRGQDVALRCDPISGHVSLYWYRQALGQGPEFLTYFNYEAQQDKSGLPNDRFSAERPEGSISTLTIQRTEQRDSAMYRCASSSEVLGADTQYFGPGTRLTVL.

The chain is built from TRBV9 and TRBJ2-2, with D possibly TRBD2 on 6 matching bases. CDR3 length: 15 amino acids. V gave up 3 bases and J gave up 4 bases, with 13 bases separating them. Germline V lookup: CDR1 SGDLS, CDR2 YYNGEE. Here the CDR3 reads CASSAGTLSTGELFF. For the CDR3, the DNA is TGTGCCAGCAGCGCCGGGACTCTTAGCACCGGGGAGCTGTTTTTT.

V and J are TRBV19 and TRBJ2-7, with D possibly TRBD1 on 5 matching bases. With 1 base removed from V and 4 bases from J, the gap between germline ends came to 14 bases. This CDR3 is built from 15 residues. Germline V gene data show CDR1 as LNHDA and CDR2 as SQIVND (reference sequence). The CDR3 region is CASSIGAGLRYEQYF. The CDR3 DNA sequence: TGTGCCAGTAGTATAGGCGCAGGGCTCCGATACGAGCAGTACTTC.

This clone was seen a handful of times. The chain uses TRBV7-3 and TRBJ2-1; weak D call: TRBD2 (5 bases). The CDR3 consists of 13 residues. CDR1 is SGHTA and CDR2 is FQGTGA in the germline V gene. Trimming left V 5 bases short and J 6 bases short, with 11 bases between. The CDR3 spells CASSALEGNEQFF. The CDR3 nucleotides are TGTGCCAGCAGCGCCCTCGAGGGCAATGAGCAGTTCTTC.

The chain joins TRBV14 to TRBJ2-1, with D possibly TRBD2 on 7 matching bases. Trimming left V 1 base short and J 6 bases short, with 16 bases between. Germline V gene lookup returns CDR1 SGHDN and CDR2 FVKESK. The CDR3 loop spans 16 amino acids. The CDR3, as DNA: TGTGCCAGCAGCCAAGGGAGGGGGAGGGGACTCAATGAGCAGTTCTTC. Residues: CASSQGRGRGLNEQFF.

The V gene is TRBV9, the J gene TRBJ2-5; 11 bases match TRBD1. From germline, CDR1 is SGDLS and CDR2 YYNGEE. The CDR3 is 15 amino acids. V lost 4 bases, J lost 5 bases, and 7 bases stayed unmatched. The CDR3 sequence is CASSLTWTGGETQYF. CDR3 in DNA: TGTGCCAGCAGCTTAACTTGGACAGGGGGCGAGACCCAGTACTTC.

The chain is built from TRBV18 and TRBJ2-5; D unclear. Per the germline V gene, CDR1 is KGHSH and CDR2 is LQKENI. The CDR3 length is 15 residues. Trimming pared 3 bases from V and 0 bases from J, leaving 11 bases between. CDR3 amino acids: CASSPAAHYQETQYF. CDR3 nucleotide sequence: TGTGCCAGCTCACCGGCTGCACATTACCAAGAGACCCAGTACTTC.

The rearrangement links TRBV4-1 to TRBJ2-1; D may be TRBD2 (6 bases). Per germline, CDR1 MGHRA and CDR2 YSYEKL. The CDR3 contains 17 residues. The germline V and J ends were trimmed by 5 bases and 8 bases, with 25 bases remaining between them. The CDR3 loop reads CASSTSPRDLWRDEQFF. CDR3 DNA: TGCGCCAGCAGCACAAGTCCCCGGGACCTTTGGAGGGATGAGCAGTTCTTC.

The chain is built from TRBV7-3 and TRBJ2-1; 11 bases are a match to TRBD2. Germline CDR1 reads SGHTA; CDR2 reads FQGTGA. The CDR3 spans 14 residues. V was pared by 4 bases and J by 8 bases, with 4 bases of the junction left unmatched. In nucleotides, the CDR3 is TGTGCCAGCAGCTATAGCGGGAGGGCCGATGAGCAGTTCTTC. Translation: CASSYSGRADEQFF. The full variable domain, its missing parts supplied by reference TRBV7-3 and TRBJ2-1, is GAGVSQTPSNKVTEKGKYVELRCDPISGHTALYWYRQSLGQGPEFLIYFQGTGAADDSGLPNDRFFAVRPEGSVSTLKIQRTERGDSAVYLCASSYSGRADEQFFGPGTRLTVL.

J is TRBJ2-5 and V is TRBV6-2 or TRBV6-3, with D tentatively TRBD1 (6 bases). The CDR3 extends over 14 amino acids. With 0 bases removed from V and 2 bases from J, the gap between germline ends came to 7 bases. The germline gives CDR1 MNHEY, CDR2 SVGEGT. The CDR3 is CASSYSRGQETQYF. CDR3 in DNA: TGTGCCAGCAGTTACTCCAGGGGTCAAGAGACCCAGTACTTC.

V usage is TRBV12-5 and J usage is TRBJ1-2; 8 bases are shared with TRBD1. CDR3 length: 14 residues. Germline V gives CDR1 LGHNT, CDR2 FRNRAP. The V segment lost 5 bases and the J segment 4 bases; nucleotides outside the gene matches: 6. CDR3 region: CASGGTDRGYGYTF. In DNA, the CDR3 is TGTGCTAGTGGTGGAACCGACAGGGGCTATGGCTACACCTTC.

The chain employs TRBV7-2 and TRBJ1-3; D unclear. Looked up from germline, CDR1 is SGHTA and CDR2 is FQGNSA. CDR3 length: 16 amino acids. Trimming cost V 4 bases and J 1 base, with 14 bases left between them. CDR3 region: CASSSDRTASGNTIYF. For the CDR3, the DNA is TGTGCCAGCAGCTCCGACCGTACAGCTTCTGGAAACACCATATATTTT.

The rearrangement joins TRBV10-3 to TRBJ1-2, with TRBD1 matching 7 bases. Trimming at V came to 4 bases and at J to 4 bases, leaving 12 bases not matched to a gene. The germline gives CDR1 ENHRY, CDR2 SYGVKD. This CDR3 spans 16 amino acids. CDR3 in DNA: TGTGCCATCAGTGCGACTAAGACAGGGCTTCCCTATGGCTACACCTTC. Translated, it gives CAISATKTGLPYGYTF.

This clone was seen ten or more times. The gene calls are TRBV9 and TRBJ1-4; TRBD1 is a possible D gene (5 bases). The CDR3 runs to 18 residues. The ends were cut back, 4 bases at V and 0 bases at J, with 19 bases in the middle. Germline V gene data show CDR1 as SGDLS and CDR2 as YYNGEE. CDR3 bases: TGTGCCAGCAGCACCCACGGGGGGAACCTCGCAACTAATGAAAAACTGTTTTTT. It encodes CASSTHGGNLATNEKLFF.